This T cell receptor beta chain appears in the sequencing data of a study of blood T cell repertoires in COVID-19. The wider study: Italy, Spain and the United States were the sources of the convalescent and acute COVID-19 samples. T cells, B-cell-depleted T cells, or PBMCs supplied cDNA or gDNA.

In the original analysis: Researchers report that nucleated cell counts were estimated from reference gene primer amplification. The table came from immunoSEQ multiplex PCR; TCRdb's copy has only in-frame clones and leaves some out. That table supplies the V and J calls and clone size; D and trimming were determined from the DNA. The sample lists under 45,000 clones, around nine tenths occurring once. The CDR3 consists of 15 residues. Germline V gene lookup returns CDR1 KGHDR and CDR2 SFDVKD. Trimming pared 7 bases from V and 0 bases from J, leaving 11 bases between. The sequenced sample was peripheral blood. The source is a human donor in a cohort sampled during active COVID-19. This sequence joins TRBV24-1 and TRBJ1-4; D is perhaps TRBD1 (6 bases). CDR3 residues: CATSKGGATNEKLFF. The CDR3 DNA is TGTGCCACCAGCAAAGGGGGAGCAACTAATGAAAAACTGTTTTTT.